The source of this T cell receptor (beta chain) is a study of blood T cell repertoires in COVID-19. Only in-frame clones appear in the TCRdb table, and some are missing; sequencing was by immunoSEQ multiplex PCR. The sample lists about 220,000 clones; 83% were seen once. The junction had 6 bases not matched to a gene; V was cut back by 4 bases and J by 14 bases. Germline V gives CDR1 MNHEY, CDR2 SVGAGI. The CDR3 has 12 residues. The source is a woman between 40 and 50 years old who had been exposed to COVID-19. This sequence joins TRBV6-5 and TRBJ2-3; TRBD2 agrees at 10 bases. The sequencing sample was made of PBMCs or T cells enriched from blood (not recorded which). The CDR3 sequence: CASSFSGGAAYF. For the CDR3, the DNA is TGTGCCAGCAGTTTCAGCGGGGGGGCGGCGTATTTT.